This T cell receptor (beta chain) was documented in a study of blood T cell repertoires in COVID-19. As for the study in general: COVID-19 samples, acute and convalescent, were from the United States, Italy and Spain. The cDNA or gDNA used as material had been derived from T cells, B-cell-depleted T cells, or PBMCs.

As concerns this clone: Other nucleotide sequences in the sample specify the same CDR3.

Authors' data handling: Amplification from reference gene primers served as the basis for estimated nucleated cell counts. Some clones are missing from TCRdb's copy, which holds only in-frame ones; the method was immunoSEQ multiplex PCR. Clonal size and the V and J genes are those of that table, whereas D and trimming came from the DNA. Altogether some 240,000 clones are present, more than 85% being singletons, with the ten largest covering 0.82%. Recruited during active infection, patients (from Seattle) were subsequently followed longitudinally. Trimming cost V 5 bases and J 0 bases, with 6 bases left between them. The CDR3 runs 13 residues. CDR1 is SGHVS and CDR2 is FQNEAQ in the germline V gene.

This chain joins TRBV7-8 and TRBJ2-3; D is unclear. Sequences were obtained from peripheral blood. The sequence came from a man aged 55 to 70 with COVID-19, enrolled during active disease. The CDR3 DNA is TGTGCCAGCAGCGCAACTAGCACAGATACGCAGTATTTT. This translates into CASSATSTDTQYF.